The 24 T cell receptor beta chains in this list originate from one sample, sequenced in a study of T cell responses to AZD1222 COVID-19 vaccine (dated by TCRdb to about 2021). The library was obtained by the immunoSEQ multiplex PCR assay. TCRdb's version of the immuneACCESS table is confined to in-frame rearrangements and falls short of the full clone set. An unresolved V gene accounts for under half of the shortfall where checked; the remainder is of unknown origin. The sample table records about 150,000 clones; 75% to 90% of these occur just once. Together, the top ten hold 6.9% of the sample. According to the study, the label for this sample's time point signals: baseline before first vaccination. This specimen consisted of peripheral blood, obtained on day 0 of AZD1222 vaccination. The receptors were sampled from an adult in good health.

The V call is TRBV14, the J call TRBJ2-5; 9 bases are a match to TRBD1. The CDR3 extends over 13 amino acids. Germline CDR1 and CDR2: SGHDN and FVKESK. V gave up 5 bases and J gave up 5 bases; unmatched junction bases: 3. CDR3 sequence reads: CASSFTGGETQYF. The CDR3 DNA reads TGTGCCAGCAGCTTTACAGGGGGCGAGACCCAGTACTTC.

V and J are TRBV11-2 and TRBJ2-2, with D unclear. CDR3 length: 15 amino acids. Germline CDR1 reads SGHAT; CDR2 reads FQNNGV. Deletions cut 2 bases from V and 5 bases from J, with 12 bases between. CDR3 nucleotide sequence: TGTGCCAGCAGCTTATTATCGTCGGATACCGGGGAGCTGTTTTTT. Translation gives CASSLLSSDTGELFF.

The rearrangement uses TRBV19 and TRBJ1-2, with 9 bases aligning to TRBD1. CDR3 length: 14 amino acids. Germline CDR1 LNHDA, CDR2 SQIVND (reference sequence). The V and J ends lost 6 bases and 5 bases, in that order; junction bases with no gene match: 7. The CDR3 DNA sequence: TGTGCCAGTAGCGTGGACAGGGGAGGTTATGGCTACACCTTC. The encoded protein is CASSVDRGGYGYTF.

The chain links TRBV7-8 to TRBJ2-7; tentatively, D is TRBD1 (5 bases). The CDR3 consists of 14 residues. The germline V and J ends were trimmed by 2 bases and 2 bases, with 10 bases remaining between them. The V gene's germline CDR1 is SGHVS and CDR2 FQNEAQ. CDR3 DNA sequence: TGTGCCAGCAGCTTAAGGGGTACCACCTACGAGCAGTACTTC. As protein: CASSLRGTTYEQYF.

The chain has TRBV7-2 and TRBJ1-5; D might be TRBD1 (5 bases). Germline CDR1 SGHTA, CDR2 FQGNSA. The V end lost 2 bases, the J end lost 7 bases, and 15 bases lay between the germline ends. The CDR3 length is 15 residues. The CDR3 sequence is CASSLQDVGGQPQHF. Here the CDR3 DNA reads TGTGCCAGCAGCTTACAAGACGTCGGGGGACAGCCCCAGCATTTT. Full variable domain (rest looked up from reference TRBV7-2 and TRBJ1-5): GAGVSQSPSNKVTEKGKDVELRCDPISGHTALYWYRQSLGQGLEFLIYFQGNSAPDKSGLPSDRFSAERTGGSVSTLTIQRTQQEDSAVYLCASSLQDVGGQPQHFGDGTRLSIL.

J is TRBJ1-5 and V is TRBV4-3; no firm D call. This CDR3 has 19 residues. Germline V CDR1 and CDR2: LGHNA, YSLEER. The germline V and J ends were trimmed by 0 bases and 5 bases, with 23 bases remaining between them. CDR3: CASSQDRVGLRGGDQPQHF. CDR3 in DNA: TGCGCCAGCAGCCAAGATCGGGTTGGCCTTAGAGGTGGGGATCAGCCCCAGCATTTT.

The chain employs TRBV6-5 and TRBJ2-7, with D possibly TRBD1 on 6 matching bases. The CDR3 runs to 14 residues. The germline V gene encodes CDR1 MNHEY and CDR2 SVGAGI. V was shortened by 6 bases and J by 9 bases, with 21 bases between the two germline ends. CDR3 in DNA: TGTGCCAGCAGGGAGACAGGCGTAGCCGGAGGGCAGTACGTC. Translation gives CASRETGVAGGQYV.

The chain is built from TRBV9 and TRBJ1-1; no reliable D call. From germline, CDR1 is SGDLS and CDR2 YYNGEE. The germline V and J ends were trimmed by 4 bases and 1 base, with 17 bases remaining between them. There are 16 residues in the CDR3. CDR3 residues: CASSPIREGPNTEAFF. CDR3 sequence (DNA): TGTGCCAGCAGCCCAATCCGAGAGGGCCCGAACACTGAAGCTTTCTTT.

The chain has TRBV2 and TRBJ1-2; D is unresolved. The CDR3 is made up of 11 amino acids. Germline V lookup: CDR1 SNHLY, CDR2 FYNNEI. Deletions cut 5 bases from V and 6 bases from J, with 7 bases between. CDR3 bases: TGTGCCAGCAGTAGGGCTGATGGCTACACCTTC. Protein product: CASSRADGYTF. The full variable domain, completed using reference TRBV2 and TRBJ1-2, is EPEVTQTPSHQVTQMGQEVILRCVPISNHLYFYWYRQILGQKVEFLVSFYNNEISEKSEIFDDQFSVERPDGSNFTLKIRSTKLEDSAMYFCASSRADGYTFGSGTRLTVV.

The V and J genes are TRBV29-1 and TRBJ1-1; no definite D call. V shed 8 bases and J shed 1 base, with 11 bases lying between them. Germline V lookup: CDR1 SQVTM, CDR2 ANQGSEA. The CDR3 contains 12 residues. Written as DNA, the CDR3 is TGCAGCCCCGCCATGGCGAACACTGAAGCTTTCTTT. Protein product: CSPAMANTEAFF.

CDR3 region: CASRSGTSNSYEQYV. DNA for the CDR3: TGTGCCAGCAGATCCGGGACCAGCAACTCCTACGAGCAGTACGTC. This rearrangement joins TRBV2 to TRBJ2-7, with D possibly called TRBD1 or TRBD2 (5 bases each). Per germline, CDR1 SNHLY and CDR2 FYNNEI. This CDR3 comprises 15 residues. V was shortened by 6 bases and J by 0 bases, with 15 bases between the two germline ends.

For the CDR3, the DNA is TGTGCCAGCAGTTTGTACAGACTGATATCTAATGAAAAACTGTTTTTT. It codes for CASSLYRLISNEKLFF. The chain has TRBV28 and TRBJ1-4; D unclear. Trimming took off 3 bases at V and 3 bases at J, with 14 bases between the two ends. Germline CDR1 is MDHEN and CDR2 is SYDVKM. The CDR3 contains 16 residues.

The chain recombines TRBV12-3 or TRBV12-4 with TRBJ2-7; D is uncertain. This CDR3 has 11 amino acids. Trimming removed 6 bases from V and 5 bases from J, with 8 bases in between. CDR3 protein: CASSLQNEQYF. The CDR3 DNA is TGTGCCAGCAGCCTGCAGAACGAGCAGTACTTC.

The chain uses TRBV19 and TRBJ2-7; possible D gene TRBD2, 5 bases. The length of the CDR3 is 16 residues. V lost 5 bases, J lost 0 bases, and 17 bases lay in between. Germline V CDR1 and CDR2: LNHDA, SQIVND (reference sequence). Written as DNA, the CDR3 is TGTGCCAGTAGTTCACGGGGAGCGGAGAGCTCCTACGAGCAGTACTTC. Protein sequence: CASSSRGAESSYEQYF.

This chain links TRBV5-1 with TRBJ1-1; unclear D gene. There are 13 residues in the CDR3. CDR1 and CDR2 from the germline V gene are SGHRS and YFSETQ. V was shortened by 0 bases and J by 4 bases, with 7 bases between the two germline ends. The DNA of the CDR3 is TGCGCCAGCAGCTTGGAGTCCATCACTGAAGCTTTCTTT. Translated, it gives CASSLESITEAFF.

This chain uses TRBV19 with TRBJ2-6; either TRBD1 or TRBD2 may fit D (5 bases each). The CDR3 covers 16 residues. Germline-derived CDR1 and CDR2 are LNHDA and SQIVND (reference sequence). The ends were cut back, 6 bases at V and 2 bases at J, with 14 bases in the middle. CDR3 sequence: CASRREGPAGANVLTF. The CDR3 nucleotides read TGTGCCAGTAGAAGAGAGGGGCCCGCTGGGGCCAACGTCCTGACTTTC.

The V call is TRBV18, the J call TRBJ2-1; D might be TRBD2 (6 bases). The CDR3 is made up of 15 amino acids. CDR1 and CDR2 (germline): KGHSH, LQKENI. The ends were cut back, 1 base at V and 8 bases at J, with 15 bases in the middle. CDR3 in DNA: TGTGCCAGCTCACCACGGGACTCGCTTTCTTATGAGCAGTTCTTC. Protein sequence: CASSPRDSLSYEQFF.

The chain has TRBV7-9 and TRBJ1-4; no definite D call. CDR3 length: 16 residues. Trimming stripped 0 bases from V and 0 bases from J, with 8 bases between. Germline CDR1 reads SEHNR; CDR2 reads FQNEAQ (reference sequence). As DNA, the CDR3 is TGTGCCAGCAGCTTAGCACAGAGAACAACTAATGAAAAACTGTTTTTT. This codes for CASSLAQRTTNEKLFF.

This clone occurred a few times. The chain carries TRBV6-2 or TRBV6-3 and TRBJ2-2, with 16 bases lining up with TRBD2. CDR1 MNHEY and CDR2 SVGEGT come from the germline V gene. CDR3 length equals 17 residues. J lost 6 bases, V lost 5 bases, and 6 bases had no gene match. The CDR3 DNA follows: TGTGCCAGCAGTCCGGGACTAGCGGGGGGGCGTCCCGGGGAGCTGTTTTTT. It translates to CASSPGLAGGRPGELFF.

This sequence joins TRBV7-9 and TRBJ1-2; 7 positions agree with TRBD1. V was pared by 2 bases and J by 4 bases, with 4 bases of the junction left unmatched. CDR1 SEHNR and CDR2 FQNEAQ come from the germline V gene (reference sequence). The CDR3 has 14 amino acids. CDR3 nucleotide sequence: TGTGCCAGCAGCTTAACAGGGGCATCCTATGGCTACACCTTC. Protein product: CASSLTGASYGYTF.

The gene calls are TRBV7-8 and TRBJ2-7; 8 nucleotides match TRBD1. The length of the CDR3 is 13 residues. The V segment lost 1 base and the J segment 7 bases; nucleotides outside the gene matches: 3. Germline lookup yields CDR1 SGHVS and CDR2 FQNEAQ. The CDR3 coding sequence is TGTGCCAGCAGCTTAGACCGACAGGGGGAGCAGTACGTC. Amino acid sequence: CASSLDRQGEQYV.

This CDR3 is CASSYTYSRFSYEQYV. The CDR3 region has the DNA TGTGCCAGCAGTTACACCTACAGTCGTTTCAGCTACGAGCAGTACGTC. V usage is TRBV6-5 and J usage is TRBJ2-7; D unresolved. There are 16 residues in the CDR3. Germline CDR1 MNHEY, CDR2 SVGAGI. V lost 2 bases and J lost 3, with 17 bases in between.

This sequence joins TRBV28 and TRBJ1-5; D unclear. Germline V lookup: CDR1 MDHEN, CDR2 SYDVKM. The CDR3 has 15 residues. V gave up 6 bases and J gave up 1 base, with 13 bases separating them. CDR3 DNA: TGTGCCAGCAGAAACGGGTTTTCCAGCAATCAGCCCCAGCATTTT. Its translation is CASRNGFSSNQPQHF.

The rearrangement links TRBV4-3 to TRBJ1-1, with TRBD1 matching 8 bases. Per germline, CDR1 LGHNA and CDR2 YSLEER. V was clipped by 5 bases and J by 4 bases; unmatched bases: 3. CDR3 size: 13 residues. DNA of the CDR3: TGCGCCAGCAGCTACAGGGGGACCACTGAAGCTTTCTTT. It translates to CASSYRGTTEAFF.